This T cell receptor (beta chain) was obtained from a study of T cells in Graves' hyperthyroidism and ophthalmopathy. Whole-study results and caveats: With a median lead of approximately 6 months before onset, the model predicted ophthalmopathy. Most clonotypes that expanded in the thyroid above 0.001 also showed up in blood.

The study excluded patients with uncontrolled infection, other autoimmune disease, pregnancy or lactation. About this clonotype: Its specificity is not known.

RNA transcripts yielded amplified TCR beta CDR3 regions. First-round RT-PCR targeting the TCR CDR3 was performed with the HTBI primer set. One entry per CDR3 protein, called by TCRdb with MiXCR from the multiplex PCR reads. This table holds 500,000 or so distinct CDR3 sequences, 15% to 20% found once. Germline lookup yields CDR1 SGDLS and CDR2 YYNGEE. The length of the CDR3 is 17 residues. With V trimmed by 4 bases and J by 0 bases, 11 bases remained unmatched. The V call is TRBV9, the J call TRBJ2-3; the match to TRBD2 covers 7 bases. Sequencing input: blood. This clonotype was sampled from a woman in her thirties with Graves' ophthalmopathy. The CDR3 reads CASSSGGSWGSTDTQYF. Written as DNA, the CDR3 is TGTGCCAGCAGCTCCGGGGGGTCATGGGGTAGCACAGATACGCAGTATTTT.